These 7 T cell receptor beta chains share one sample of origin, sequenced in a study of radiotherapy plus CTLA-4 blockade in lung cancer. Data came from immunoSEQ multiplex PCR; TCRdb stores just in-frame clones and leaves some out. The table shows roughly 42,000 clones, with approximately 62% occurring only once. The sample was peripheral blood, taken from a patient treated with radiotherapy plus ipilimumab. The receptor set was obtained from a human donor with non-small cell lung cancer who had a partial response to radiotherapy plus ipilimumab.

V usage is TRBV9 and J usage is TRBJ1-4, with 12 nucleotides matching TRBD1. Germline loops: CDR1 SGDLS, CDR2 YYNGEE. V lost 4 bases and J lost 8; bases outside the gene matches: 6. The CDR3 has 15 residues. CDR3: CASSQGGQGAEKLFF. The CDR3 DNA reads TGTGCCAGCAGCCAGGGGGGACAGGGGGCCGAAAAACTGTTTTTT. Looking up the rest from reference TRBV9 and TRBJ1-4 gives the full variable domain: DSGVTQTPKHLITATGQRVTLRCSPRSGDLSVYWYQQSLDQGLQFLIQYYNGEERAKGNILERFSAQQFPDLHSELNLSSLELGDSALYFCASSQGGQGAEKLFFGSGTQLSVL.

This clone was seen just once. The CDR3, as DNA: TGTGCCAGCAGCAAGGGACAGGGGTTCTACGAGCAGTACTTC. Its translation: CASSKGQGFYEQYF. The chain is built from TRBV7-8 and TRBJ2-7; 10 bases fit TRBD1. Germline CDR1 SGHVS, CDR2 FQNEAQ. The CDR3 length is 14 residues. V trimming: 5 bases; J trimming: 3 bases; junction bases outside the gene matches: 4. Full variable domain (remainder filled in from reference TRBV7-8 and TRBJ2-7): GAGVSQSPRYKVAKRGQDVALRCDPISGHVSLFWYQQALGQGPEFLTYFQNEAQLDKSGLPSDRFFAERPEGSVSTLKIQRTQQEDSAVYLCASSKGQGFYEQYFGPGTRLTVT.

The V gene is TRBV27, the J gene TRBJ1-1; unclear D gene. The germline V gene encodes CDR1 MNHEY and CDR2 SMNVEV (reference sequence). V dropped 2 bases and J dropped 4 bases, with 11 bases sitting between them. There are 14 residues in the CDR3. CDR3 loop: CASSLEATGTEAFF. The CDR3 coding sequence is TGTGCCAGCAGTTTAGAAGCGACGGGCACTGAAGCTTTCTTT.

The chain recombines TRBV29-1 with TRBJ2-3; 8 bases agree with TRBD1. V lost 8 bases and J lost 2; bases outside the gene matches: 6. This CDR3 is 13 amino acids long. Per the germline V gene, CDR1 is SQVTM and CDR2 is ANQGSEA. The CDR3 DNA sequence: TGCAGCCCGGGACAGGCCTTCACAGATACGCAGTATTTT. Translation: CSPGQAFTDTQYF.

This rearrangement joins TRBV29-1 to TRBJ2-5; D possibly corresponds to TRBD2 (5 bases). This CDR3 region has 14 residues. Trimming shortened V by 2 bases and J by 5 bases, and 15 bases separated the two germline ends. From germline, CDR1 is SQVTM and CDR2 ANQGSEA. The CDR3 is CSVERTRGLETQYF. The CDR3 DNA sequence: TGCAGCGTTGAACGGACCCGGGGATTGGAGACCCAGTACTTC.

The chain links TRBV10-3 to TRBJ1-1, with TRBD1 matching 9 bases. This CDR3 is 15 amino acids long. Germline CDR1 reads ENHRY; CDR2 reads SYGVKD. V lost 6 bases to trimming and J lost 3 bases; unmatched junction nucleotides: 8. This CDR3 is CAIRAQGARDTEAFF. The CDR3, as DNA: TGTGCCATCAGAGCACAGGGGGCGAGGGACACTGAAGCTTTCTTT.

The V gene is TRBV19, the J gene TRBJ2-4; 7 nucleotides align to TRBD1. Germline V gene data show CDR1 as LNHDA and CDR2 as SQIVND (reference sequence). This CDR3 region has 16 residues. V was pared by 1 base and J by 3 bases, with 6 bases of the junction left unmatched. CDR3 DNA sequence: TGTGCCAGTAGTATAGGACAGGGCCACTTCAAAAACATTCAGTACTTC. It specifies CASSIGQGHFKNIQYF. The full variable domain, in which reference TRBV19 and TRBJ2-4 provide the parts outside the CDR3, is DGGITQSPKYLFRKEGQNVTLSCEQNLNHDAMYWYRQDPGQGLRLIYYSQIVNDFQKGDIAEGYSVSREKKESFPLTVTSAQKNPTAFYLCASSIGQGHFKNIQYFGAGTRLSVL.